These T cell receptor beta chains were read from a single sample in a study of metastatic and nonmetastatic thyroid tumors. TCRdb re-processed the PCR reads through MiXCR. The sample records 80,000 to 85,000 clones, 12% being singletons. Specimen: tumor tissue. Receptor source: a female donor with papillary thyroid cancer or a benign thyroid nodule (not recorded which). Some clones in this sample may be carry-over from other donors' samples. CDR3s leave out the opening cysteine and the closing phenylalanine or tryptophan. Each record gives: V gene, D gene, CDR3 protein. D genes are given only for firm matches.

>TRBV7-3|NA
ASTRGEEQF
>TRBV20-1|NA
SARSRENQPQH
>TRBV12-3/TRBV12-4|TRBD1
ASGETGGEKLF
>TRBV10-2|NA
ASRLGARSEQY
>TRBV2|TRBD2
ASSPLAGLYNEQF
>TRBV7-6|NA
ASSLLNTGELF
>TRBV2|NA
ASRGIGLSSYEQY
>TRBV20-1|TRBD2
SAAFAPGLAGVGEQF
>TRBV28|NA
ASSPSWGAYGYT
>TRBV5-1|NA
ASSFGAGNSYNEQF
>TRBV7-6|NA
ASSLGGNTGELF
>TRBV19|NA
ASSPRTMGRGNTIY
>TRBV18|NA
ASSPRVGETQPQH
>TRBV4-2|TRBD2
ASSQEPRASGSLNTGELF
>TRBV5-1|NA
ASSLSVSGELF
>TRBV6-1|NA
ASSLLISTEAF
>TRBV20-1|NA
SAETVLQETQY
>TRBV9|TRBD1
ASRVTDRASTGELF
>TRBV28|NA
ASSGDHSGSHYEQY
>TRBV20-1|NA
SARSQGQDPHEQF
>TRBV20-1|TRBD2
SARDRAGTSGSTGELF
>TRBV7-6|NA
ASSLGDGTNYGYT
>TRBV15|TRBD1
ATRPGTGNTEAF
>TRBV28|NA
ATHQGGGSNQPQH
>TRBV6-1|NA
ASSQDIGTQETQY